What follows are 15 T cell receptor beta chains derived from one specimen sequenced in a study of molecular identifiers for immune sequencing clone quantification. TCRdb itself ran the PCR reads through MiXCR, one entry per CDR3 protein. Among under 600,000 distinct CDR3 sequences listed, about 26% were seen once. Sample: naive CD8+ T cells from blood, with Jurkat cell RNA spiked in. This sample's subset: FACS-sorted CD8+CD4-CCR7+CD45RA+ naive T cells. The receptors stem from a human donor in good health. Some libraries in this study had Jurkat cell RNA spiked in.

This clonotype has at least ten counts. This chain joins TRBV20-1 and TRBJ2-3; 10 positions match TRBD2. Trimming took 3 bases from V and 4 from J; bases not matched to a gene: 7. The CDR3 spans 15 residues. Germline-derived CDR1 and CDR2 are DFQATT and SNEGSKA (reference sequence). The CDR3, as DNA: TGCAGTGCTAGGGGAAGCGGGGGGGCCTCAGATACGCAGTATTTT. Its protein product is CSARGSGGASDTQYF.

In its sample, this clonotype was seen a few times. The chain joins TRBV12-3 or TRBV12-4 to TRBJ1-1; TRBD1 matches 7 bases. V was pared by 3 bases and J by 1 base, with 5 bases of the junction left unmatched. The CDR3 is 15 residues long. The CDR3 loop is CASSLETGWNTEAFF. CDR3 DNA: TGTGCCAGCAGTTTGGAGACAGGGTGGAACACTGAAGCTTTCTTT.

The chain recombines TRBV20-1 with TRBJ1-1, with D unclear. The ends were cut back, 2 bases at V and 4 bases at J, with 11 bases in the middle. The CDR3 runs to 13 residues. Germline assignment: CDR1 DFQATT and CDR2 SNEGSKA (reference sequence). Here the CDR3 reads CSARHHLSTEAFF. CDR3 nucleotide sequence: TGCAGTGCTAGACATCATCTCAGCACTGAAGCTTTCTTT.

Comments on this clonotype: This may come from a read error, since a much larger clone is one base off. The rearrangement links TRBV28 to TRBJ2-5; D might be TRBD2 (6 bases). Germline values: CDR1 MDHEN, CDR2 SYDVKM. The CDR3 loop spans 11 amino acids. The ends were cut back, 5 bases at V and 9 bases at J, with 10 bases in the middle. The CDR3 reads CASSTGGAQYF. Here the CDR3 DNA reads TGTGCCAGCAGTACCGGAGGGGCCCAGTACTTC.

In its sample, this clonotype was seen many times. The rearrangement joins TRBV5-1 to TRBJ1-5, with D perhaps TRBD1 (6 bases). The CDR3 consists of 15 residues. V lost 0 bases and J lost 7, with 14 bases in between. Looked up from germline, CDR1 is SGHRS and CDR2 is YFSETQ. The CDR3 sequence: CASSLESGAGQPQHF. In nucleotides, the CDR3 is TGCGCCAGCAGCTTGGAGTCAGGGGCCGGGCAGCCCCAGCATTTT.

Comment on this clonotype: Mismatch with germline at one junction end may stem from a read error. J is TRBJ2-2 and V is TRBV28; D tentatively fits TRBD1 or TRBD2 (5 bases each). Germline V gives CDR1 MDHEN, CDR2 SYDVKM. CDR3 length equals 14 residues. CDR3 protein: CASSLVGLTGEPFF. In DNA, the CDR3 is TGTGCTAGCAGTTTAGTGGGGCTAACCGGGGAGCCGTTTTTT.

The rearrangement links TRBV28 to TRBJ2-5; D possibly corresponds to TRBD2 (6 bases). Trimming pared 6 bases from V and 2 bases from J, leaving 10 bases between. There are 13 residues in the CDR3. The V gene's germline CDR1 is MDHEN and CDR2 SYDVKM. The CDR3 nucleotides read TGTGCCAGCAGACTAGCCCTTCAAGAGACCCAGTACTTC. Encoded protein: CASRLALQETQYF.

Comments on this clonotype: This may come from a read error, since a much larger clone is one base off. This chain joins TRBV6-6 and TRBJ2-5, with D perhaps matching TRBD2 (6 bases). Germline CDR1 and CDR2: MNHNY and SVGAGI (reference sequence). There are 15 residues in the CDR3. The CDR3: CASSYDAGTGEPQYF. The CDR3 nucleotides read TGTGCCAGCAGTTACGACGCGGGGACTGGAGAGCCCCAGTACTTC.

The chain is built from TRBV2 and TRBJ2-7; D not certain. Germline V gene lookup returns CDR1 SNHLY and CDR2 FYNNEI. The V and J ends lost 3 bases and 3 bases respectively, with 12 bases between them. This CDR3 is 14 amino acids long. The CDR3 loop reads CASSESRRFYEQYF. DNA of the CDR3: TGTGCCAGCAGTGAGTCGCGCAGGTTCTACGAGCAGTACTTC.

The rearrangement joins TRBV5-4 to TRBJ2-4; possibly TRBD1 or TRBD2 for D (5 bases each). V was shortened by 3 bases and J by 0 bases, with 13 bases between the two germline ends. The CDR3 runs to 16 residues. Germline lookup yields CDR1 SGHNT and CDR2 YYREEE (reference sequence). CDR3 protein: CASSSGTGVAKNIQYF. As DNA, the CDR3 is TGTGCCAGCAGCTCGGGGACCGGAGTAGCCAAAAACATTCAGTACTTC.

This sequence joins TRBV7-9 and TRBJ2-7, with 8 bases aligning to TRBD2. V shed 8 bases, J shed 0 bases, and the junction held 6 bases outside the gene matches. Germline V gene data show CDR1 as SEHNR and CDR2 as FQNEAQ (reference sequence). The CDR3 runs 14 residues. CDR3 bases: TGTGCCAGCGGACCTAGCGGGCGCTCCTACGAGCAGTACTTC. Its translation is CASGPSGRSYEQYF.

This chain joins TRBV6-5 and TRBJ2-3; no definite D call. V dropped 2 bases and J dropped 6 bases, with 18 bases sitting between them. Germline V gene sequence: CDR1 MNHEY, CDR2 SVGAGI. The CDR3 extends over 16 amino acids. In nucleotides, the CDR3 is TGTGCCAGCAGTTACCGTACTCCATCGAGGTCGGATACGCAGTATTTT. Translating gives CASSYRTPSRSDTQYF.

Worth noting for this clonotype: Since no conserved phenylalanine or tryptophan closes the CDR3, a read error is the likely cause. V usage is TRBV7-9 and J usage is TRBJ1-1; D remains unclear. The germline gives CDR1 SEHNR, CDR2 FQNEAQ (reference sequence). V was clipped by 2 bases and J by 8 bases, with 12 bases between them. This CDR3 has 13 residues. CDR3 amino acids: CASSLTDGKEAFL. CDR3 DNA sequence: TGTGCCAGCAGCTTAACCGACGGGAAGGAAGCTTTCCTT.

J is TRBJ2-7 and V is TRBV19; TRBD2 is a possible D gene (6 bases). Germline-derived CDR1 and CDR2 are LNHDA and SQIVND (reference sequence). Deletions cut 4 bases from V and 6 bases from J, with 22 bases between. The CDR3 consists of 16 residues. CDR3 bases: TGTGCCAGTAGTAACGACGTTGGGACTGGCAGCGCCGAGCAGTACTTC. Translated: CASSNDVGTGSAEQYF.

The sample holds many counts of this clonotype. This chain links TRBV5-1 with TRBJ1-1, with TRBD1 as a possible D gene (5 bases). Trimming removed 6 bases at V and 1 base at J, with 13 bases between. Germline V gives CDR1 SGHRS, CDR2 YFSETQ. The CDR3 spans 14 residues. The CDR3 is CASNQDIQNTEAFF. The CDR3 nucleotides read TGCGCCAGCAACCAGGACATACAGAACACTGAAGCTTTCTTT.